Reported below is one T cell receptor (beta chain). Its antigen is currently not known. The input lacks base qualities; no much larger clone sits a single base away. The CDR3 goes from the cysteine to the phenylalanine over 15 residues. The kept DNA is CDR3 alone, 45 bases in frame from the first base. V and J lose 5 bases and 0 bases, and a span of 14 bases separates them. Based on the germline V gene, the CDR1 and CDR2 sequences are SGHAT and FQNNGV. The data belong to a study of lymphopenia after photon versus proton radiotherapy (dated by TCRdb to about 2019). Looking at the study overall: In patients with gastrointestinal tumors who developed high-grade lymphopenia, the study compared the immunological effects of photon radiation therapy with those of proton radiation therapy. The cohort included over 15 patients with gastrointestinal tumors who developed lymphopenia after receiving either photon or proton therapy. The study was designed to characterize how the impact on the immune system differs between the two radiation modalities.

The library was obtained by the immunoSEQ multiplex PCR assay. T cell repertoires were profiled by deep sequencing of rearranged TCR beta loci, alongside multiparametric flow cytometry. What TCRdb holds here is the immuneACCESS table cut down to in-frame rearrangements. Part of the clones is not present; checked against another copy, under half of the missing clones reflect an unresolved V gene, and the others are unexplained. In this sample the table shows fewer than 65,000 clones, around 85% of which occur a single time. The top ten constitute about 2% of the sample. General conclusions and limits of the study: After the lymphocyte count nadir, oligoclonal expansion, especially of CD8+ Temra cells, was observed in photon-treated repertoires, and the drop in diversity was driven by this expansion. Across the cohort, an inverse correlation was found between a larger post-nadir drop in TCR diversity and overall survival time among patients who died. The authors looked at the survival association only in patients who died, and they framed better survival with proton therapy as a possibility rather than a demonstrated result. Relative stability during treatment was observed in proton-treated patients, whereas loss of naive T cells and TCR diversity and gain of effector/memory populations were observed in photon-treated patients.

The specimen comprised peripheral blood, sampled from a patient treated with photon-based radiotherapy. The clonotype originates from a man in his forties with gastric cancer. This receptor chain uses TRBV11-2 and TRBJ2-7; no D gene can be assigned with confidence. The CDR3 loop reads CASSPRPRSSYEQYF. The sequenced DNA: TGTGCCAGCAGCCCCCGCCCTCGTTCCTCCTACGAGCAGTACTTC.